The TCR beta chain under discussion was sequenced for a study of patients and donors after allogeneic stem cell transplantation. The CDR3 runs 19 residues. Deletions cut 4 bases from V and 4 bases from J, with 26 bases between. The germline gives CDR1 MGHRA, CDR2 YSYEKL. TCRdb re-called the RT-PCR reads through MiXCR, storing one row per CDR3 protein. The table shows 400,000 to 500,000 distinct CDR3 sequences, with about a sixth occurring only once. The chain uses TRBV4-1 and TRBJ1-5; D is unclear. The specimen was blood, either unsorted or a sorted T cell fraction (not recorded which). This sequence was found in a human donor who was either an allogeneic HSCT recipient or a stem cell or donor lymphocyte infusion donor (not recorded which). It is not recorded whose cells these are; they may come from a transplant donor. In nucleotides, the CDR3 is TGCGCCAGCAGCCGCGTCGGGGTGGCAGAAGTGGTTGGTAATCAGCCCCAGCATTTT. It translates to CASSRVGVAEVVGNQPQHF.